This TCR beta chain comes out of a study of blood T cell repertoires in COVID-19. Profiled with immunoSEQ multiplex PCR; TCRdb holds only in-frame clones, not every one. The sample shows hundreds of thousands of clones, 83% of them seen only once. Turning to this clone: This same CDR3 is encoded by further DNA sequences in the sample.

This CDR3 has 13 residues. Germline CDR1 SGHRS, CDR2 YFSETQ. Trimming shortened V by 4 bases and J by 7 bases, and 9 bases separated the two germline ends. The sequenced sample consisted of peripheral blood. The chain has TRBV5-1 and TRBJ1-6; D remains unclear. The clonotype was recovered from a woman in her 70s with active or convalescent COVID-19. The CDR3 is CASSPDSNSPLHF. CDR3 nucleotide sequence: TGCGCCAGCAGCCCTGACTCGAATTCACCCCTCCACTTT.